The rows below give T cell receptor beta chains drawn from one sample of a study of control samples from healthy donors and cancer patients. Some clones are missing from TCRdb's copy, which holds only in-frame ones; the method was immunoSEQ multiplex PCR. This table has about 120,000 clones, more than 70% appearing once. Sequenced: blood. These receptors originate from a man aged 35-49 years in good health. CDR3s include the opening cysteine and the closing phenylalanine or tryptophan. The D gene is left open where the match is weak. Clone size appears in some rows only: once, few, many, or a class for an expanded clone.

>.|TRBV6-2/TRBV6-3|TRBD1|TRBJ2-1
TGTGCCAGCAGTCCAGCCGGGACAGGGACTATTAATGAGCAGTTCTTC
CASSPAGTGTINEQFF
>.|TRBV3-1/TRBV3-2|TRBD2|TRBJ2-5
TGTGCCAGCAGCAAAAGCGGGGGGGCCGTAGAGACCCAGTACTTC
CASSKSGGAVETQYF
>.|TRBV7-2|TRBD1|TRBJ1-5
TGTGCCAGCAGCTTGGACAGGGGGAGCGGCAATCAGCCCCAGCATTTT
CASSLDRGSGNQPQHF
>.|TRBV14|.|TRBJ1-1
TGTGCCAGCAGCCAAGGGGCCTGGGGCACTGAAGCTTTCTTT
CASSQGAWGTEAFF
>.|TRBV7-3|.|TRBJ1-1
TGTGCCAGCAGCTTAAGTTTCGGGGAGGGCACTGAAGCTTTCTTT
CASSLSFGEGTEAFF
>.|TRBV7-9|.|TRBJ2-1
TGTGCCAGCAGCCTCGACCTATACACCTACAATGAGCAGTTCTTC
CASSLDLYTYNEQFF
>.|TRBV4-1|.|TRBJ1-3
TGCGCCAGCACCCCCTTGGGATCTGGAAACACCATATATTTT
CASTPLGSGNTIYF
>.|TRBV27|.|TRBJ2-7
TGTGCCAGCAGGAAGCCGAACGAGCAGTACTTC
CASRKPNEQYF
>.|TRBV6-5|TRBD1|TRBJ1-6
TGTGCCAGCACAGGGGGCTATAATTCACCCCTCCACTTT
CASTGGYNSPLHF
>once|TRBV6-6|TRBD1|TRBJ1-6
TGTGCCAGCAGTCAGCGGACAGGCTGGGGATCCTATAATTCACCCCTCCACTTT
CASSQRTGWGSYNSPLHF
>.|TRBV7-8|.|TRBJ1-5
TGTGCCAGCAGCTTAGAACCGGGGCAACAGCCCCAGCATTTT
CASSLEPGQQPQHF
>.|TRBV9|TRBD1|TRBJ2-1
TGTGCCAGCAGCCCCGGGACAGGGGGTGAGCAGTTCTTC
CASSPGTGGEQFF
>few|TRBV9|.|TRBJ2-5
TGTGCCAGCAGCGTAGGGGACGGGACCCAGTACTTC
CASSVGDGTQYF
>.|TRBV10-3|.|TRBJ1-4
TGTGCCATCAGCGAGTCAGAAGCAACTAATGAAAAACTGTTTTTT
CAISESEATNEKLFF
>.|TRBV5-1|TRBD1|TRBJ2-1
TGCGCCAGCAGCTTAACAGGGGGCGCGGGTAATGAGCAGTTCTTC
CASSLTGGAGNEQFF
>.|TRBV27|TRBD1|TRBJ2-7
TGTGCCAGCAGCCCGACAGGGTTCAACGAGCAGTACTTC
CASSPTGFNEQYF
>.|TRBV30|.|TRBJ2-3
TGTGCCTCCGACCGGGACTCGGGAACAGATACGCAGTATTTT
CASDRDSGTDTQYF
>.|TRBV25-1|.|TRBJ2-7
TGTGCCAGCAGTCTGCCCGGGGCCGACGAGCAGTACTTC
CASSLPGADEQYF
>.|TRBV5-1|.|TRBJ2-1
TGCGCCAGCAGCGCGCTAGCCTGGAATGAGCAGTTCTTC
CASSALAWNEQFF
>.|TRBV5-8|.|TRBJ2-5
TGTGCCAGCGCTCGGCAACGAAAAGAGACCCAGTACTTC
CASARQRKETQYF
>.|TRBV13|TRBD2|TRBJ2-7
TGTGCCAGCAGCTTAACTAGCGGGGGGCCCTTTTCCTACGAGCAGTACTTC
CASSLTSGGPFSYEQYF
>.|TRBV7-6|.|TRBJ1-1
TGTGCCAGCAGCCTCTCTAGCAATCCGGGGGGCACTGAAGCTTTCTTT
CASSLSSNPGGTEAFF
>few|TRBV11-2|.|TRBJ2-7
TGTGCCAGCAGCTTAGAAGTGACCTACGAGCAGTACTTC
CASSLEVTYEQYF
>.|TRBV24-1|TRBD2|TRBJ2-7
TGTGCCACCAGTGAACTAGCGGGGTCCTACGAGCAGTACTTC
CATSELAGSYEQYF
>.|TRBV7-3|TRBD1|TRBJ1-1
TGTGCCAGCAGCTTAGAGAGTCAGGGGGCGACAGCTTTCTTT
CASSLESQGATAFF
>.|TRBV5-1|.|TRBJ1-1
TGCGCCAGCAGCCTGGTTAGGGACACTGAAGCTTTCTTT
CASSLVRDTEAFF
>few|TRBV6-1|TRBD2|TRBJ2-7
TGTGCCAGCAGTGCCACTCTACCGGGACTAGCGGGGGTTAGCTCCTACGAGCAGTACTTC
CASSATLPGLAGVSSYEQYF
>.|TRBV30|TRBD2|TRBJ2-1
TGTGCCTGGACCAGCGGGGGGACCCTCAGGAAGTTCTTC
CAWTSGGTLRKFF
>once|TRBV20-1|.|TRBJ2-3
TGCAGTGCTAGTCCGGACTTCCCAGATACGCAGTATTTT
CSASPDFPDTQYF
>.|TRBV29-1|.|TRBJ1-4
TGCAGCGTTGAATTTAGGGGCAGGGGAGTGGAAAAACTGTTTTTT
CSVEFRGRGVEKLFF
>.|TRBV7-2|.|TRBJ2-6
TGTGCCAGCAGCTTATATGAGCCTGGGGCCAACGTCCTGACTTTC
CASSLYEPGANVLTF
>.|TRBV5-8|TRBD2|TRBJ2-2
TGTGCCAGCAGCTGGGGGGGACTAGCGAACACCGGGGAGCTGTTTTTT
CASSWGGLANTGELFF
>.|TRBV15|.|TRBJ1-2
TGTGCCACCAGCAGTCTAGCCCCGTCCGGCTACACCTTC
CATSSLAPSGYTF
>few|TRBV30|.|TRBJ1-1
TGTGCCTGGAGTGTCCGGGACACAGCTTTCTTT
CAWSVRDTAFF
>few|TRBV10-3|TRBD2|TRBJ2-1
TGTGCCATCAGTGGGCTTAGCGGGGGGCAGCAGTTCTTC
CAISGLSGGQQFF
>.|TRBV7-3|TRBD1|TRBJ2-7
TGTGCCAGCAACCCGACAGGGACCTACGAGCAGTACTTC
CASNPTGTYEQYF
>.|TRBV19|TRBD1|TRBJ1-5
TGTGCCAGTAGTTTCCAGGGGGCCTATCAGCCCCAGCATTTT
CASSFQGAYQPQHF
>once|TRBV5-1|.|TRBJ2-7
TGCGCCAGCAGCTTGGATATCTCCTACGAGCAGTACTTC
CASSLDISYEQYF
>.|TRBV6-5|TRBD1|TRBJ1-1
TGTGCCAGCAACGACGGGACAGGGGGCGAGGCTTTCTTT
CASNDGTGGEAFF
>once|TRBV5-1|TRBD1|TRBJ2-4
TGCGCCAGCAGAACCGCAGGGGGTGAAAACATTCAGTACTTC
CASRTAGGENIQYF
>few|TRBV18|.|TRBJ1-1
TGTGCCAGCTCACCCCGTCGGACGGGGAACACTGAAGCTTTCTTT
CASSPRRTGNTEAFF
>.|TRBV24-1|.|TRBJ2-1
TGTGCCACCAGTCGAGGGGGAAGGAATGAGCAGTTCTTC
CATSRGGRNEQFF
>.|TRBV7-2|.|TRBJ2-7
TGTGCCAGCAGCTTAGGGGGCTCCTCAACCTACGAGCAGTACTTC
CASSLGGSSTYEQYF
>.|TRBV30|.|TRBJ2-5
TGTGCCTGGAGCGTGGAGGGGACCCAGTACTTC
CAWSVEGTQYF
>.|TRBV7-9|TRBD2|TRBJ2-7
TGTGCCAGCAGCTTAGATGCGGGGGTCGAGCAGTACTTC
CASSLDAGVEQYF
>.|TRBV3-1/TRBV3-2|.|TRBJ1-6
TGTGCCAGCAGCCAGGCAGCAAATAATTCACCCCTCCACTTT
CASSQAANNSPLHF
>.|TRBV7-3|.|TRBJ2-2
TGTGCCAGCAGGCCTGATGGTTCTAACACCGGGGAGCTGTTTTTT
CASRPDGSNTGELFF
>.|TRBV27|.|TRBJ1-6
TGTGCCAGCAGACGACAGAATTCACCCCTCCACTTT
CASRRQNSPLHF
>.|TRBV21-1|.|TRBJ2-6
TGTGCCAGCAGCAAAGTGGCCGCACACCCCGCAGATATCAGCGTCCTGACTTTC
CASSKVAAHPADISVLTF
>once|TRBV19|TRBD1|TRBJ1-5
TGTGCCAGTAGTATACCCGGGACAGGGGGCTTTCAGCCCCAGCATTTT
CASSIPGTGGFQPQHF
>.|TRBV6-5|.|TRBJ1-6
TGTGCCAGCAGGAGCGACCGGACAGTGAATTCACCCCTCCACTTT
CASRSDRTVNSPLHF
>.|TRBV6-2/TRBV6-3|TRBD2|TRBJ2-5
TGTGCCAGCAGCCTCGTCGGGGGGTTTGAGACCCAGTACTTC
CASSLVGGFETQYF
>.|TRBV30|TRBD1|TRBJ1-2
TGTGCCTGGAGCCTTGACAGGGTCCACACCTTC
CAWSLDRVHTF